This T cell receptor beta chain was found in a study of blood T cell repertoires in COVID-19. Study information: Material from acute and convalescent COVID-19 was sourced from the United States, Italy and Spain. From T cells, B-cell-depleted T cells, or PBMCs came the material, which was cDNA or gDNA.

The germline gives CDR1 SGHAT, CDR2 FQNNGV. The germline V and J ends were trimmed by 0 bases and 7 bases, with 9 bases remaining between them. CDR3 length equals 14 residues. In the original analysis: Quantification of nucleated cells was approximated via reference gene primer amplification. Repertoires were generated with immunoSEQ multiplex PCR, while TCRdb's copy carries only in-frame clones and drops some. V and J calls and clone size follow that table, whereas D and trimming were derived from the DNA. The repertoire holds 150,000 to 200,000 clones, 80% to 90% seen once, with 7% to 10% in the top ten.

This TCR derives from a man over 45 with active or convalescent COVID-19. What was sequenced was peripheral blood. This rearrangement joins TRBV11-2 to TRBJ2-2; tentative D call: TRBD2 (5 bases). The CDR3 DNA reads TGTGCCAGCAGCTTAGAAGGTGGGAGCGGGGAGCTGTTTTTT. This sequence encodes CASSLEGGSGELFF.